This note documents a single T cell receptor beta chain sequence. TCRdb's table, derived via immunoSEQ multiplex PCR, lists solely in-frame clones and lacks some. The repertoire holds about 36,000 clones, with less than 80% as singletons. V dropped 1 base and J dropped 7 bases, with 11 bases sitting between them. The CDR3 runs to 15 residues. The germline V gene encodes CDR1 MNHNY and CDR2 SVGAGI (reference sequence). The entry originates in a study of early stage breast cancer tumors. Study details: Around 10-fold was the mean read coverage per sample.

The clonotype comes from a person between 60 and 70 years old with breast cancer. Sequenced: blood. The rearrangement uses TRBV6-6 and TRBJ1-6; no definite D call. The CDR3 DNA reads as TGTGCCAGCAGTTACTTTGAGGGTGTAAATTCACCCCTCCACTTT. It encodes CASSYFEGVNSPLHF.